The sequence of this TCR beta chain was determined in a study of control samples from healthy donors and cancer patients. The CDR3 runs to 15 residues. Germline CDR1 reads DFQATT; CDR2 reads SNEGSKA (reference sequence). The V gene lost 3 bases and the J gene lost 0 bases, with 12 bases spanning the gap. The data were produced by immunoSEQ multiplex PCR, yet TCRdb's version contains in-frame clones alone and is incomplete. The sample has 120,000 to 150,000 clones, about 91% seen once; the top ten hold approximately 2.9%. Sequencing was performed on blood. The J gene is TRBJ1-5, the V gene TRBV20-1; D is uncertain. The receptor's source is a man aged 25-45 years in good health. In nucleotides, the CDR3 is TGCAGTGCTAGTGTGGTAGGAGCTAGCAATCAGCCCCAGCATTTT. Its protein is CSASVVGASNQPQHF.